This T cell receptor (beta chain) is drawn from a study of human T cells and chemical hapten exposure. Study summary: Donors were sensitized with 2% DPC on the upper inner arm. Patches that contained 0.01% DPC were applied to the upper back and read at 6 days.

Germline CDR1 reads MDHEN; CDR2 reads SYDVKM. The CDR3 length is 12 residues. V lost 5 bases and J 5 bases, leaving 6 bases between the germline ends. Original data processing: Sequenced samples showed a median of roughly 99,000 TCRs each, with counts running from around 20,000 to 690,000. TCRdb itself ran the RACE reads through MiXCR, one entry per CDR3 protein. The V and J calls shown here were made by TCRdb, not taken from the authors' results. The data contain under 100,000 distinct CDR3 sequences, around 9.6% of them singletons. This clonotype appeared a few times. Time point defined: patch test 2, 6 weeks after DPC sensitization. The treatment: therapeutic diphenylcyclopropenone sensitization with weekly scalp DPC.

Sequencing was performed on whole blood, taken in connection with sensitization to the hapten diphenylcyclopropenone (DPC). The clonotype comes from a woman in her 30s with alopecia areata. Some clones in this sample may be carry-over from other donors' samples. V gene TRBV28 combines with J gene TRBJ1-4; no firm D call. The CDR3 reads CASSPPNEKLFF. CDR3 coding DNA: TGTGCCAGCAGTCCCCCAAATGAAAAACTGTTTTTT.